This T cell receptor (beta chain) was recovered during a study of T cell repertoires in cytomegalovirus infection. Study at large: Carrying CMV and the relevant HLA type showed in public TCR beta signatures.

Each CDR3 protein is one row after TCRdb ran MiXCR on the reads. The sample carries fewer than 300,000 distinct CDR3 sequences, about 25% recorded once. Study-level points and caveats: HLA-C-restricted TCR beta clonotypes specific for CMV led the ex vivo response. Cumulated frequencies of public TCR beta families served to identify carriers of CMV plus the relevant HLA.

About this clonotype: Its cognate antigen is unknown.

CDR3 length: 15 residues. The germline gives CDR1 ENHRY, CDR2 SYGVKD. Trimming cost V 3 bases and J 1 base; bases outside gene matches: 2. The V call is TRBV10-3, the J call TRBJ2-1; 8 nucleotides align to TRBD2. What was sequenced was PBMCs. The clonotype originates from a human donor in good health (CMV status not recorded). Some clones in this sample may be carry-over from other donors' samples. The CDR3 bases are TGTGCCATCAGTGATGGCGGGGGGTCCTACAATGAGCAGTTCTTC. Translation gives CAISDGGGSYNEQFF.